One sample yielded the 19 T cell receptor beta chains listed below, sequenced in a study of cytomegalovirus exposure and HLA in healthy donors. Use of 60 Vbeta and 13 Jbeta primers characterized the PCR. Sequenced by immunoSEQ multiplex PCR; TCRdb stores in-frame clones only, minus some. This table holds 120,000 or so clones, more than 60% found once. The sequenced sample was PBMCs. The source is a woman aged 40 to 50 in good health and CMV-seronegative.

Worth noting for this clone: The junction shows a germline mismatch at one end, possibly a read error. This chain uses TRBV4-2 with TRBJ2-7; 7 nucleotides agree with TRBD1. This CDR3 region has 12 residues. Per germline, CDR1 LGHNA and CDR2 YNFKEQ. This CDR3 is CASSQDRGQRDF. CDR3 bases: TGTGCCAGCAGCCAAGATCGGGGACAGCGAGACTTC.

J is TRBJ2-5 and V is TRBV5-4, with a tentative D call TRBD2 (6 bases). This CDR3 comprises 14 residues. V was shortened by 0 bases and J by 4 bases, with 10 bases between the two germline ends. The V gene's germline CDR1 is SGHNT and CDR2 YYREEE (reference sequence). The CDR3 protein is CASSLDRESETQYF. The CDR3, as DNA: TGTGCCAGCAGCTTGGATCGGGAGTCAGAGACCCAGTACTTC.

The CDR3 loop reads CASSLDGQGGGYTF. CDR3 coding DNA: TGCGCCAGCAGCTTGGATGGGCAGGGGGGTGGCTACACCTTC. The rearrangement uses TRBV5-1 and TRBJ1-2; 7 nucleotides agree with TRBD1. Germline V gene data show CDR1 as SGHRS and CDR2 as YFSETQ. This CDR3 has 14 residues. Trimming cost V 0 bases and J 7 bases; bases outside gene matches: 6.

The rearrangement uses TRBV5-4 and TRBJ1-2; TRBD1 might be the D (5 bases). This CDR3 contains 13 residues. V lost 4 bases and J lost 12, with 19 bases in between. Germline CDR1 SGHNT, CDR2 YYREEE (reference sequence). The CDR3: CASSGGAEAWDTF. CDR3 sequence (DNA): TGTGCCAGCAGCGGCGGGGCGGAGGCCTGGGACACCTTC. Full variable domain (outside the CDR3, taken from reference TRBV5-4 and TRBJ1-2): ETGVTQSPTHLIKTRGQQVTLRCSSQSGHNTVSWYQQALGQGPQFIFQYYREEENGRGNFPPRFSGLQFPNYSSELNVNALELDDSALYLCASSGGAEAWDTFGSGTRLTVV.

The rearrangement joins TRBV7-9 to TRBJ2-1, with 10 bases that match TRBD2. Trimming removed 1 base from V and 6 bases from J; junction bases left unmatched: 9. Germline CDR1 reads SEHNR; CDR2 reads FQNEAQ (reference sequence). The CDR3 contains 17 residues. The CDR3 bases are TGTGCCAGCAGCTTAGGAAGCGGGAGGGGATTGAGCAATGAGCAGTTCTTC. It yields the protein CASSLGSGRGLSNEQFF.

The chain is built from TRBV6-5 and TRBJ2-7; D gene uncertain. The CDR3 is 11 residues long. Germline V gives CDR1 MNHEY, CDR2 SVGAGI. V was cut by 2 bases and J by 5 bases, with 4 bases left in between. Here the CDR3 reads CASSYLHEQYF. CDR3 nucleotides: TGTGCCAGCAGTTACCTACACGAGCAGTACTTC.

The chain employs TRBV5-1 and TRBJ2-1; 10 bases map to TRBD2. Germline CDR1 SGHRS, CDR2 YFSETQ. The CDR3 sequence is 15 residues long. J lost 5 bases, V lost 4 bases, and 6 bases had no gene match. CDR3 bases: TGCGCCAGCAGCATAAGCGGGAGGGGGGACAATGAGCAGTTCTTC. It encodes CASSISGRGDNEQFF. Full variable domain (outside the CDR3, taken from reference TRBV5-1 and TRBJ2-1): KAGVTQTPRYLIKTRGQQVTLSCSPISGHRSVSWYQQTPGQGLQFLFEYFSETQRNKGNFPGRFSGRQFSNSRSEMNVSTLELGDSALYLCASSISGRGDNEQFFGPGTRLTVL.

This clone has only a few counts. The gene calls are TRBV2 and TRBJ2-5; 8 positions agree with TRBD1. Germline assignment: CDR1 SNHLY and CDR2 FYNNEI. V lost 8 bases to trimming and J lost 5 bases; unmatched junction nucleotides: 10. There are 14 residues in the CDR3. CDR3 region: CASVVSRGQETQYF. The CDR3 DNA follows: TGTGCCAGCGTCGTTTCCAGGGGGCAGGAGACCCAGTACTTC.

The gene calls are TRBV6-4 and TRBJ1-2, with 11 bases lining up with TRBD1. V was pared by 6 bases and J by 4 bases, with 4 bases of the junction left unmatched. The CDR3 is made up of 14 amino acids. CDR1 MRHNA and CDR2 SNTAGT come from the germline V gene. The CDR3, as DNA: TGTGCCAGCAGGGGGACAGGGGGGACCTATGGCTACACCTTC. Residues: CASRGTGGTYGYTF.

The V gene is TRBV5-4, the J gene TRBJ1-2; D gene unclear. Trimming left V 4 bases short and J 0 bases short, with 7 bases between. The germline gives CDR1 SGHNT, CDR2 YYREEE (reference sequence). CDR3 size: 13 residues. CDR3 bases: TGTGCCAGCAGCCTAATACCTAACTATGGCTACACCTTC. Translation gives CASSLIPNYGYTF.

The V call is TRBV4-2, the J call TRBJ2-3, with TRBD2 matching 9 bases. This CDR3 is built from 13 residues. Germline lookup yields CDR1 LGHNA and CDR2 YNFKEQ. V lost 8 bases and J lost 4; bases outside the gene matches: 4. CDR3 amino acids: CASRGRAADTQYF. In DNA form, the CDR3 reads TGTGCCAGCCGCGGGAGGGCCGCAGATACGCAGTATTTT.

The chain has TRBV5-6 and TRBJ1-5; no clear D gene. The germline V gene encodes CDR1 SGHDT and CDR2 YYEEEE. The ends were cut back, 0 bases at V and 1 base at J, with 11 bases in the middle. The CDR3 totals 16 residues. DNA for the CDR3: TGTGCCAGCAGCTTGGGGGGAGGGAGAAGCAATCAGCCCCAGCATTTT. Its translation: CASSLGGGRSNQPQHF.

With regard to this clone: Its ends do not fully match the called genes, so a read error is possible. CDR3 amino acids: CASREVIAGVAKNIQYF. In DNA form, the CDR3 reads TGTGCCAGCAGGGAAGTGATAGCGGGGGTAGCCAAAAACATTCAGTACTTC. The V gene is TRBV2, the J gene TRBJ2-4, with 9 bases matching TRBD2. The CDR3 has 17 residues. Germline V lookup: CDR1 SNHLY, CDR2 FYNNEI.

The rearrangement joins TRBV11-2 to TRBJ2-2; 9 nucleotides agree with TRBD1. J was trimmed by 1 base and V by 2 bases; bases with no gene match: 2. The CDR3 has 16 amino acids. From germline, CDR1 is SGHAT and CDR2 FQNNGV. The CDR3 here is CASSLRQGGNTGELFF. The CDR3 nucleotides are TGTGCCAGCAGCTTAAGACAGGGGGGGAACACCGGGGAGCTGTTTTTT.

This clone was seen a few times. Different DNA sequences within this sample yield the same CDR3. The genes are TRBV10-3 and TRBJ2-7, with 7 nucleotides matching TRBD2. The CDR3 sequence is 14 residues long. J lost 0 bases, V lost 2 bases, and 1 base had no gene match. Germline lookup yields CDR1 ENHRY and CDR2 SYGVKD. This chain's CDR3 is CAISERGDSYEQYF. CDR3 sequence (DNA): TGTGCCATCAGTGAGCGGGGGGACTCCTACGAGCAGTACTTC.

The genes are TRBV18 and TRBJ2-2; 7 bases align to TRBD1. The CDR3 contains 15 residues. Germline V gene sequence: CDR1 KGHSH, CDR2 LQKENI. V trimming: 1 base; J trimming: 6 bases; junction bases outside the gene matches: 5. CDR3 bases: TGTGCCAGCTCACCACGAGGGGGCGCGTCCGGGGAGCTGTTTTTT. This translates into CASSPRGGASGELFF.

Only a few counts were recorded for this clone. V usage is TRBV19 and J usage is TRBJ1-5, with D possibly matching TRBD1 (5 bases). The CDR3 is 14 residues long. From germline, CDR1 is LNHDA and CDR2 SQIVND (reference sequence). V lost 8 bases, J lost 7 bases, and 18 bases lay in between. For the CDR3, the DNA is TGTGCCAGTCGTTTTGGGGGGTCGGAGCAGCCCCAGCATTTT. Protein: CASRFGGSEQPQHF. Filled out from reference TRBV19 and TRBJ1-5, the complete variable domain reads DGGITQSPKYLFRKEGQNVTLSCEQNLNHDAMYWYRQDPGQGLRLIYYSQIVNDFQKGDIAEGYSVSREKKESFPLTVTSAQKNPTAFYLCASRFGGSEQPQHFGDGTRLSIL.

V usage is TRBV7-2 and J usage is TRBJ2-1, with 8 bases aligning to TRBD2. V lost 6 bases and J lost 6; bases outside the gene matches: 10. The CDR3 spans 15 residues. CDR1 is SGHTA, CDR2 FQGNSA, per germline. As DNA, the CDR3 is TGTGCCAGCAGGCCGGGGGGGCGTTCCAGCAATGAGCAGTTCTTC. Its translation: CASRPGGRSSNEQFF.

In its sample, this clone was seen once. The J gene is TRBJ2-2, the V gene TRBV10-3; 7 positions match TRBD2. Germline V lookup: CDR1 ENHRY, CDR2 SYGVKD. This CDR3 spans 17 amino acids. V shed 4 bases and J 0 bases; nucleotides not matched to a gene: 8. The CDR3 here is CAISGGRGSSNTGELFF. The CDR3 DNA reads TGTGCCATCAGTGGAGGGCGCGGGAGTTCGAACACCGGGGAGCTGTTTTTT.